The 27 T cell receptor beta chains presented below share a single source sample, sequenced in a study of response to subunit inactivated influenza vaccine. TCRdb re-analysed the RT-PCR reads in MiXCR, keeping a single row per CDR3 protein. The sample holds about 780,000 distinct CDR3 sequences; less than 20% are singletons and the top ten take approximately 11%. The sample consisted of PBMCs from blood, taken 5 days after vaccination. The receptors were sampled from a man in his fifties or sixties who received an inactivated influenza vaccine.

The chain carries TRBV27 and TRBJ1-2; D unresolved. This CDR3 has 14 amino acids. Trimming cost V 5 bases and J 4 bases, with 14 bases left between them. Germline-derived CDR1 and CDR2 are MNHEY and SMNVEV (reference sequence). The CDR3 reads CASSPLNWAYGYTF. The CDR3 region has the DNA TGTGCCAGCAGTCCCTTGAATTGGGCCTATGGCTACACCTTC.

This clonotype was observed at least ten times. The chain carries TRBV12-3 or TRBV12-4 and TRBJ1-2; no clear D. The CDR3 loop spans 14 amino acids. The germline V and J ends were trimmed by 5 bases and 4 bases, with 14 bases remaining between them. The CDR3 bases are TGTGCCAGCAGTAAAACCGCGGTGGTCTATGGCTACACCTTC. It codes for CASSKTAVVYGYTF.

This clonotype was detected ten times or more. The genes are TRBV7-2 and TRBJ2-1; TRBD2 agrees at 8 bases. The junction had 3 bases not matched to a gene; V was cut back by 1 base and J by 4 bases. The V gene's germline CDR1 is SGHTA and CDR2 FQGNSA. This CDR3 has 15 residues. The CDR3 DNA sequence: TGTGCCAGCAGCTTAGTTGGACTAGCTTACAATGAGCAGTTCTTC. Its protein is CASSLVGLAYNEQFF.

Many counts were recorded for this clonotype. The chain uses TRBV18 and TRBJ2-6; D is undetermined. This CDR3 contains 15 residues. Trimming left V 2 bases short and J 1 base short, with 6 bases between. Germline CDR1 is KGHSH and CDR2 is LQKENI. The CDR3 DNA sequence: TGTGCCAGCTCACCAAGGGCATCTGGGGCCAACGTCCTGACTTTC. Amino acids: CASSPRASGANVLTF.

This clonotype was found a few times. The gene calls are TRBV7-6 and TRBJ2-7, with 7 bases matching TRBD1. The junction had 6 bases not matched to a gene; V was cut back by 1 base and J by 0 bases. CDR3 size: 16 residues. Germline CDR1 is SGHVS and CDR2 is FNYEAQ. The CDR3 DNA reads TGTGCCAGCAGCTTAGTTGGGACAGCGTACTCCTACGAGCAGTACTTC. Translated, it gives CASSLVGTAYSYEQYF.

The V call is TRBV5-6, the J call TRBJ2-2, with TRBD1 identical over 12 bases. V gave up 1 base and J gave up 4 bases; unmatched junction bases: 5. CDR3 size: 17 residues. Germline CDR1 is SGHDT and CDR2 is YYEEEE. The CDR3 region has the DNA TGTGCCAGCAGCTTGCTGGGACAGGGGGCTCCCACCGGGGAGCTGTTTTTT. This gives the protein CASSLLGQGAPTGELFF.

The table lists this clonotype with a few counts. The chain couples TRBV20-1 to TRBJ2-5; possibly TRBD1 for D (5 bases). Between the trimmed V and J ends, which lost 2 bases and 5 bases, there was a span of 21 bases. Germline-derived CDR1 and CDR2 are DFQATT and SNEGSKA (reference sequence). The length of the CDR3 is 16 residues. The CDR3 region is CSARPDSRLLGETQYF. The DNA for the CDR3 is TGCAGTGCTAGACCCGACAGCCGATTGCTCGGGGAGACCCAGTACTTC.

This clonotype came up a few times. The V and J genes are TRBV20-1 and TRBJ1-2, with a weak D call TRBD1 (5 bases). The CDR3 consists of 14 residues. Per the germline V gene, CDR1 is DFQATT and CDR2 is SNEGSKA (reference sequence). The V gene lost 6 bases and the J gene lost 1 base, with 15 bases spanning the gap. The CDR3 nucleotides are TGCAGTGCGCAGCTTCAGGGTCTTAACTATGGCTACACCTTC. Amino acids: CSAQLQGLNYGYTF.

The sample holds a few counts of this clonotype. This rearrangement joins TRBV7-8 to TRBJ1-2; D uncertain. The germline V gene encodes CDR1 SGHVS and CDR2 FQNEAQ. V lost 6 bases to trimming and J lost 8 bases, with 13 bases between them. The CDR3 runs 12 residues. The CDR3 region is CASSSVLHGYTF. The CDR3 DNA follows: TGTGCCAGCAGTTCTGTGCTCCACGGCTACACCTTC.

This clonotype was counted a few times. The V gene is TRBV10-3, the J gene TRBJ2-7; 11 bases agree with TRBD1. The V gene end was trimmed by 10 bases and the J gene end by 5 bases; junction bases not matched to a gene: 7. This CDR3 region has 13 residues. Looked up from germline, CDR1 is ENHRY and CDR2 is SYGVKD. In DNA form, the CDR3 reads TGTGCCAACGGACAGGGGGCCGTGAACGAGCAGTACTTC. Amino acids: CANGQGAVNEQYF.

The CDR3 nucleotides are TGTGCCAGCAGCATAAGGACTAGCGGCTCCTACGAGCAGTACTTC. Translation gives CASSIRTSGSYEQYF. V and J are TRBV7-2 and TRBJ2-7; 10 nucleotides align to TRBD2. Trimming took 5 bases from V and 0 from J; bases not matched to a gene: 4. The CDR3 is made up of 15 amino acids. Germline CDR1 is SGHTA and CDR2 is FQGNSA.

The chain couples TRBV13 to TRBJ2-7, with D maybe TRBD1 (6 bases). CDR3 size: 15 residues. V was pared by 4 bases and J by 0 bases, with 13 bases between. Germline V gene lookup returns CDR1 PRHDT and CDR2 FYEKMQ (reference sequence). For the CDR3, the DNA is TGTGCCAGCAGCTCTTACAGGGTAAACTCCTACGAGCAGTACTTC. It codes for CASSSYRVNSYEQYF.

The rearrangement joins TRBV7-6 to TRBJ2-6, with 7 bases that match TRBD2. The CDR3 consists of 18 residues. Germline V CDR1 and CDR2: SGHVS, FNYEAQ. The ends lost 3 bases at V and 0 bases at J; junction bases unmatched: 8. The CDR3 is CASSFSPGLYSGANVLTF. CDR3 coding DNA: TGTGCCAGCAGCTTTTCACCGGGACTATACTCTGGGGCCAACGTCCTGACTTTC. Full variable domain (remainder filled in from reference TRBV7-6 and TRBJ2-6): GAGVSQSPRYKVTKRGQDVALRCDPISGHVSLYWYRQALGQGPEFLTYFNYEAQQDKSGLPNDRFSAERPEGSISTLTIQRTEQRDSAMYRCASSFSPGLYSGANVLTFGAGSRLTVL.

This chain joins TRBV6-2 or TRBV6-3 and TRBJ2-7, with TRBD1 identical over 9 bases. In germline, CDR1 is MNHEY, CDR2 SVGEGT. CDR3 length: 14 residues. The V gene end was trimmed by 7 bases and the J gene end by 1 base; junction bases not matched to a gene: 5. In DNA form, the CDR3 reads TGTGCCAGCACCCGGGACAGGGTTTCCTACGAGCAGTACTTC. This translates into CASTRDRVSYEQYF.

The chain has TRBV9 and TRBJ2-1; D unresolved. In germline, CDR1 is SGDLS, CDR2 YYNGEE. The CDR3 length is 15 residues. V gave up 0 bases and J gave up 0 bases, with 7 bases separating them. The CDR3 nucleotides read TGTGCCAGCAGCGTAGAGGCCAGCTCCTACAATGAGCAGTTCTTC. Translated, it gives CASSVEASSYNEQFF.

The rearrangement uses TRBV4-2 and TRBJ2-2; perhaps TRBD1 as D (6 bases). From germline, CDR1 is LGHNA and CDR2 YNFKEQ. The length of the CDR3 is 15 residues. Trimming left V 5 bases short and J 1 base short, with 11 bases between. CDR3 protein: CASSSEGGNTGELFF. CDR3 bases: TGTGCCAGCAGCTCGGAAGGGGGGAACACCGGGGAGCTGTTTTTT.

This clonotype was observed a handful of times. The V and J genes are TRBV13 and TRBJ1-1; tentatively, D is TRBD1 (5 bases). Germline loops: CDR1 PRHDT, CDR2 FYEKMQ (reference sequence). The CDR3 is made up of 14 amino acids. With 4 bases removed from V and 0 bases from J, the gap between germline ends came to 9 bases. The CDR3 is CASSSDRVNTEAFF. The DNA of the CDR3 is TGTGCCAGCAGCTCTGACAGAGTGAACACTGAAGCTTTCTTT.

The chain has TRBV29-1 and TRBJ2-3, with D possibly TRBD2 on 5 matching bases. The CDR3 totals 14 residues. The germline V gene encodes CDR1 SQVTM and CDR2 ANQGSEA. The V gene lost 6 bases and the J gene lost 0 bases, with 13 bases spanning the gap. The CDR3 DNA sequence: TGCAGCGTCGCGACGGGGATCAGCACAGATACGCAGTATTTT. Amino acid sequence: CSVATGISTDTQYF.

This clonotype was seen a few times. The CDR3 region is CASARGESSYEQYF. CDR3 sequence (DNA): TGTGCCAGCGCTAGGGGGGAATCCTCCTACGAGCAGTACTTC. The V gene is TRBV12-3 or TRBV12-4, the J gene TRBJ2-7; either TRBD1 or TRBD2 may fit D (6 bases each). There are 14 residues in the CDR3. V shed 8 bases and J shed 0 bases, with 14 bases lying between them.

This clonotype was counted a few times. The DNA for the CDR3 is TGTGCCACCAGTGATCCCGGGACAGGGGGGGACGAGCAGTACTTC. It is translated as CATSDPGTGGDEQYF. The rearrangement joins TRBV24-1 to TRBJ2-7; TRBD1 aligns across 11 bases. From germline, CDR1 is KGHDR and CDR2 SFDVKD. This CDR3 is 15 amino acids long. J gave up 5 bases and V 3 bases, and 5 bases lay outside the gene matches.

The chain combines TRBV7-9 with TRBJ1-4; D remains unclear. Germline CDR1 is SEHNR and CDR2 is FQNEAQ (reference sequence). The CDR3 consists of 12 residues. The ends were cut back, 5 bases at V and 8 bases at J, with 9 bases in the middle. CDR3 nucleotide sequence: TGTGCCAGCAGCCATAATCCCGAAAAACTGTTTTTT. As protein: CASSHNPEKLFF.

V gene TRBV21-1 combines with J gene TRBJ2-3; TRBD1 reflects the table's D call only, with no check against the DNA. TRBV21-1 represents a pseudogene. The CDR3 sequence is 17 residues long. This CDR3 is CASSKPGTGLSTDTQYF. The DNA for the CDR3 is TGTGCCAGCAGCAAACCCGGCACCGGGCTAAGCACAGATACGCAGTATTTT.

A few counts support this clonotype. V usage is TRBV30 and J usage is TRBJ2-7, with D possibly being TRBD2 (5 bases). The CDR3 is 13 amino acids. V lost 3 bases and J 6 bases, leaving 15 bases between the germline ends. Per the germline V gene, CDR1 is GTSNPN and CDR2 is SVGIG (reference sequence). The chain's CDR3 is CAWRSTGFGEQYF. The CDR3 DNA sequence: TGTGCCTGGAGGTCCACGGGGTTTGGCGAGCAGTACTTC.

In its sample, this clonotype was seen a few times. The genes are TRBV6-1 and TRBJ1-3; D gene ambiguous. V lost 8 bases and J lost 1, with 9 bases in between. CDR3 length: 13 amino acids. Germline loops: CDR1 MNHNS, CDR2 SASEGT. For the CDR3, the DNA is TGTGCCAGCCGCAAGGGTTCTGGAAACACCATATATTTT. Amino acid sequence: CASRKGSGNTIYF.

This clonotype has more than one count but fewer than ten. The rearrangement links TRBV20-1 to TRBJ2-1; TRBD2 might be the D (6 bases). The germline V gene has CDR1 DFQATT and CDR2 SNEGSKA (reference sequence). The germline V and J ends were trimmed by 3 bases and 7 bases, with 19 bases remaining between them. The CDR3 contains 15 residues. Here the CDR3 reads CSASPAAGPSNEQFF. The CDR3 nucleotides are TGCAGTGCTAGCCCCGCTGCGGGACCCTCTAATGAGCAGTTCTTC.

This clonotype was found many times. The V and J genes are TRBV6-2 or TRBV6-3 and TRBJ1-4; D not resolved. Trimming shortened V by 5 bases and J by 3 bases, and 7 bases separated the two germline ends. This CDR3 has 13 residues. Germline lookup yields CDR1 MNHEY and CDR2 SVGEGT. The CDR3 loop is CASSLRANEKLFF. CDR3 DNA sequence: TGTGCCAGCAGTCTCCGGGCTAATGAAAAACTGTTTTTT.

Many counts were recorded for this clonotype. V usage is TRBV6-1 and J usage is TRBJ2-1; no definite D call. This CDR3 contains 14 residues. Trimming took off 10 bases at V and 0 bases at J, with 13 bases between the two ends. Germline V gives CDR1 MNHNS, CDR2 SASEGT. The CDR3, as DNA: TGTGCCATCAGAACACCGGACTCCTACAATGAGCAGTTCTTC. Translation: CAIRTPDSYNEQFF.